The clone carrying this T cell receptor beta chain appeared a few times. The data originate from a study of T cells in Graves' hyperthyroidism and ophthalmopathy. Using RNA transcripts as the source, TCR beta CDR3 regions were amplified. In the first-round RT-PCR of the TCR CDR3, the HTBI primer set was used. A single record per CDR3 protein comes from TCRdb applying MiXCR to the multiplex PCR reads. Among 550,000 to 800,000 distinct CDR3 sequences listed, less than 20% were seen once. The germline V gene has CDR1 DFQATT and CDR2 SNEGSKA (reference sequence). This CDR3 comprises 16 residues. J gave up 5 bases and V 0 bases, and 8 bases lay outside the gene matches. The PBMCs were taken from around 10 ml of fresh peripheral blood.

This receptor was taken from a man between 18 and 29 years old with Graves' hyperthyroidism. Input material: blood. The V call is TRBV20-1, the J call TRBJ2-7; 12 bases are shared with TRBD2. As DNA, the CDR3 is TGCAGTGCTAGAGATATTAAGACTAGCGGGAGAAACGAGCAGTACTTC. Protein sequence: CSARDIKTSGRNEQYF.